These 4 T cell receptor beta chains were sequenced from one sample in a study of identical twins. MiXCR, applied by TCRdb to the 5' RACE reads, yields one record per CDR3 protein. Seen here are fewer than 900,000 distinct CDR3 sequences, approximately 22% observed once, and the top ten hold around 4.4%. This sample was also put to use in a study of T cells expressing NK-cell markers.

The material sequenced was PBMCs. Source of these receptors: a woman aged 18-29 years in good health.

The J gene is TRBJ1-1, the V gene TRBV7-8; a possible D gene is TRBD1 (5 bases). Trimming took 5 bases from V and 3 from J, leaving 16 bases between them. This CDR3 is 15 amino acids long. Germline V lookup: CDR1 SGHVS, CDR2 FQNEAQ. The DNA of the CDR3 is TGTGCCAGCAGCCCCGACGCGGGGGGAGACACTGAAGCTTTCTTT. Translating gives CASSPDAGGDTEAFF.

The chain joins TRBV12-3 or TRBV12-4 to TRBJ1-1; maybe TRBD1 (6 bases). V was cut by 3 bases and J by 0 bases, with 11 bases left in between. CDR3 length equals 15 residues. Here the CDR3 DNA reads TGTGCCAGCAGTTTGGGGGCTGACATGAACACTGAAGCTTTCTTT. This encodes CASSLGADMNTEAFF.

This clonotype was recorded a few times. The chain recombines TRBV7-6 with TRBJ2-3; D may correspond to TRBD1 or TRBD2 (6 bases each). CDR3 length: 14 amino acids. V lost 1 base and J lost 11, with 16 bases in between. Germline V gives CDR1 SGHVS, CDR2 FNYEAQ. The CDR3 coding sequence is TGTGCCAGCAGCTTAGGGGGGGCACTCACCGAGCAGTATTTT. It specifies CASSLGGALTEQYF.

The gene calls are TRBV20-1 and TRBJ2-3; D unclear. This CDR3 contains 14 residues. Trimming pared 6 bases from V and 5 bases from J, leaving 18 bases between. Germline V gene data show CDR1 as DFQATT and CDR2 as SNEGSKA (reference sequence). CDR3 sequence reads: CSASPPSPGDTQYF. The CDR3 DNA is TGCAGTGCGAGTCCCCCATCGCCAGGAGATACGCAGTATTTT.